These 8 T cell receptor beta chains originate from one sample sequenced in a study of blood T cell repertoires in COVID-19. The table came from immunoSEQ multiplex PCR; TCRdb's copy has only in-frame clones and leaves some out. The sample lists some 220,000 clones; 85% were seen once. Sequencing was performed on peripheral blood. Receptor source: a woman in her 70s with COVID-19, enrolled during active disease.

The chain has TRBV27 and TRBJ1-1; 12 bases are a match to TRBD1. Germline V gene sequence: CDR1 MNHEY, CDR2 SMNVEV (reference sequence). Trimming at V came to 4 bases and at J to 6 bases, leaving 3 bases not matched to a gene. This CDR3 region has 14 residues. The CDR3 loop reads CASSWGQGAAEAFF. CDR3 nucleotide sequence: TGTGCCAGCAGTTGGGGACAGGGGGCAGCTGAAGCTTTCTTT.

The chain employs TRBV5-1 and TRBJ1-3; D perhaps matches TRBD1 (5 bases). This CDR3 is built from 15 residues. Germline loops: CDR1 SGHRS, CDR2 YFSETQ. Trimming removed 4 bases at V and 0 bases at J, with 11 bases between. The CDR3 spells CASSPRTISGNTIYF. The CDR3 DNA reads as TGCGCCAGCAGCCCAAGGACAATCTCTGGAAACACCATATATTTT.

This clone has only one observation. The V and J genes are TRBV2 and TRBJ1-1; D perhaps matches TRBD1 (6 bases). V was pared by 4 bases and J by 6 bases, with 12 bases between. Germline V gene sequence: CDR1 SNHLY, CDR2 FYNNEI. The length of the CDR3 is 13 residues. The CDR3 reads CASSAQGVSEAFF. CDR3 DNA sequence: TGTGCCAGCAGTGCACAGGGTGTCTCTGAAGCTTTCTTT.

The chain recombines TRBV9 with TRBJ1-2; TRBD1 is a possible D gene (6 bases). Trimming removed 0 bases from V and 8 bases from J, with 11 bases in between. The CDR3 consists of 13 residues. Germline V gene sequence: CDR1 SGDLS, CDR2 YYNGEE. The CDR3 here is CASSVGRGAGYTF. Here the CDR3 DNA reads TGTGCCAGCAGCGTAGGGCGGGGGGCCGGCTACACCTTC. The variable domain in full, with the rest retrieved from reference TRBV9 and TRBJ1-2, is DSGVTQTPKHLITATGQRVTLRCSPRSGDLSVYWYQQSLDQGLQFLIQYYNGEERAKGNILERFSAQQFPDLHSELNLSSLELGDSALYFCASSVGRGAGYTFGSGTRLTVV.

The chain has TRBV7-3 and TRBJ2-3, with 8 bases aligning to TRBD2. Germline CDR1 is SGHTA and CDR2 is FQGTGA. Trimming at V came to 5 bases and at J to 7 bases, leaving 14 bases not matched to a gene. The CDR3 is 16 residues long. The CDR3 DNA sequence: TGTGCCAGCAGCCAGACAGCGGGGGCCGACATCTATACGCAGTATTTT. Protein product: CASSQTAGADIYTQYF.

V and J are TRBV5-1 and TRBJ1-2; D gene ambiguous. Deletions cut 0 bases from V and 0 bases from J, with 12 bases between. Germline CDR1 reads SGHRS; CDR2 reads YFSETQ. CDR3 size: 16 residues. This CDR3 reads CASSLDTDTANYGYTF. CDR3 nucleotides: TGCGCCAGCAGCTTGGACACCGATACAGCTAACTATGGCTACACCTTC.

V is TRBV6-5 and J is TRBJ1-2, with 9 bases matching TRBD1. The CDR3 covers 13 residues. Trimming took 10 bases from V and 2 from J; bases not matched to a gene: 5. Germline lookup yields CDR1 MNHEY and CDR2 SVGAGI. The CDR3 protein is CATHRGQNYGYTF. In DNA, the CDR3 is TGTGCCACGCACAGGGGGCAGAACTATGGCTACACCTTC.

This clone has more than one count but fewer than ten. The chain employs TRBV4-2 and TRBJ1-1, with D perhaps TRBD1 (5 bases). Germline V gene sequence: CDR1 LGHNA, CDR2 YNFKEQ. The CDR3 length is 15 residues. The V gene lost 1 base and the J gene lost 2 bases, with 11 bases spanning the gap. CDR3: CASSQVAQGNTEAFF. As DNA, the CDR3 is TGTGCCAGCAGCCAAGTGGCTCAGGGAAACACTGAAGCTTTCTTT.